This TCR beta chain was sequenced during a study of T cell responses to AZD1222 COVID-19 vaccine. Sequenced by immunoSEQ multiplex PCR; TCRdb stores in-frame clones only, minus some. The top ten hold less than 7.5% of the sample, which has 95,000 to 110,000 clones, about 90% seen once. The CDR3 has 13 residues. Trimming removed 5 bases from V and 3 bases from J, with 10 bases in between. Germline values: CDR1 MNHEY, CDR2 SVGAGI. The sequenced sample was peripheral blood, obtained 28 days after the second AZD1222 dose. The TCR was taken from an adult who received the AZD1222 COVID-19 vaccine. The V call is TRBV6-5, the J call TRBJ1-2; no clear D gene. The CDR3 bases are TGTGCCAGCAGTAGAGACGGATACTATGGCTACACCTTC. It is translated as CASSRDGYYGYTF.